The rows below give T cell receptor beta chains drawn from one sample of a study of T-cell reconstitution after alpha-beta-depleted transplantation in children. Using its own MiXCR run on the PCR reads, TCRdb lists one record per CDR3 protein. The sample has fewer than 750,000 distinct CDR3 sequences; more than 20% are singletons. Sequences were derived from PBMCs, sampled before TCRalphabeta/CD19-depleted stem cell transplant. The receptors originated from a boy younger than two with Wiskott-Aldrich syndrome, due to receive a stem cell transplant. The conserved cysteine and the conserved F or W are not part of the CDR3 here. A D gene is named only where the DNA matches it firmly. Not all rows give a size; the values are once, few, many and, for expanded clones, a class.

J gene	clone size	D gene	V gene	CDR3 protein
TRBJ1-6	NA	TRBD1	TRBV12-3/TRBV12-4	ASSVLGQGFNSPLH
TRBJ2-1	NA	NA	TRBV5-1	ASSLSRSGLAIVNEQF
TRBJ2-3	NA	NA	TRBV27	ASGPLQGPGTDTQY
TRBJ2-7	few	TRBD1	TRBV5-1	ASSSDRAAYEQY
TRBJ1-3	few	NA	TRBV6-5	ASSYQGRTGNTIY
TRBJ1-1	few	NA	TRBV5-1	ASSYSQGGGTEAF
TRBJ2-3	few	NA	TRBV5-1	ASSIGAETDTQY
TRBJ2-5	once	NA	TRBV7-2	ASSPQGDPQETQY
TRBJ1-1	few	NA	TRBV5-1	ASSLGVKRTEAF
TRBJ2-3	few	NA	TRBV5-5	ASSLRPGLADTQY
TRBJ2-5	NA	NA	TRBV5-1	ASSSGLLEETQY
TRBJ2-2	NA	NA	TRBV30	AWAPMNTGELF
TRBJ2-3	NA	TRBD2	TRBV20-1	SAKALSGTRTDTQY
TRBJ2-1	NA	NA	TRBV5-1	ASSPSSTLSYNEQF
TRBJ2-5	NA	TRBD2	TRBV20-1	SASRTSGRESPQY
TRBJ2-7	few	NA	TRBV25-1	ASSDTGPVTYEQY
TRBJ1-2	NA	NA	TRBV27	ASSPLRGIYGYT
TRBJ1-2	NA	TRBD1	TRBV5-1	ASSLERTGKYGYT
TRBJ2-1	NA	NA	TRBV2	ASSVLEIYNEQF
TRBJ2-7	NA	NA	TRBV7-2	ASSLARDGPSYEQY
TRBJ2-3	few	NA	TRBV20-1	SARAITGEKEDTQY
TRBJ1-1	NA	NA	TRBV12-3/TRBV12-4	ASSLIVLNTEAF
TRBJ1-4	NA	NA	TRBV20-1	SARDRRATNEKLF
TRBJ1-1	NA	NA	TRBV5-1	ASSLMGGGVGTEAF